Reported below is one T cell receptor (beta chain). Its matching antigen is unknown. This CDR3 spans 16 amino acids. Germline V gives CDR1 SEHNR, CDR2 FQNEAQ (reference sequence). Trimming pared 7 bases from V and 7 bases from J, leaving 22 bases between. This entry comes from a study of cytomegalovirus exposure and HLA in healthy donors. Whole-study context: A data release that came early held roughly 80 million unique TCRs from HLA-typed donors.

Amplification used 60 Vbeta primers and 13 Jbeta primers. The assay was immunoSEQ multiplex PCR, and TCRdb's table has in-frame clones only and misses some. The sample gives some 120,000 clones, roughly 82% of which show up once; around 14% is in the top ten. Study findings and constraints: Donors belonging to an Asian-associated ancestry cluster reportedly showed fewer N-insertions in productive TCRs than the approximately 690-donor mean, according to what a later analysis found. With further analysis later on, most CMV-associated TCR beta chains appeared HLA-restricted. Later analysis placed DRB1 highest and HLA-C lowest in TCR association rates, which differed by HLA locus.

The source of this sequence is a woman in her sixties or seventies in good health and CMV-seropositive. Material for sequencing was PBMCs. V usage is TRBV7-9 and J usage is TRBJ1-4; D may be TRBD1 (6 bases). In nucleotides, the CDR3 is TGTGCCAGCACCGGACAGAGGCCCAGTTTTACTGAAAAACTGTTTTTT. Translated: CASTGQRPSFTEKLFF.